Following are 18 T cell receptor beta chains from one sample sequenced in a study of technical replicates of blood from several donors. Using immunoSEQ multiplex PCR, the repertoire was profiled, and TCRdb retains in-frame clones only, with some absent. The sample carries more than 60,000 clones, 95% recorded once. The sample comprised T cells isolated from PBMCs. The receptors come from a human donor in good health.

The CDR3 loop reads CASSTDRGGIEQFF. Here the CDR3 DNA reads TGTGCCAGCAGCACGGACAGGGGAGGAATTGAGCAGTTCTTC. The rearrangement links TRBV7-3 to TRBJ2-1; TRBD1 aligns across 9 bases. The ends lost 5 bases at V and 9 bases at J; junction bases unmatched: 8. The CDR3 runs to 14 residues. The germline CDR1 and CDR2 sequences are SGHTA and FQGTGA.

The chain joins TRBV7-9 to TRBJ1-2, with D perhaps matching TRBD1 (6 bases). This CDR3 comprises 14 residues. CDR1 SEHNR and CDR2 FQNEAQ come from the germline V gene (reference sequence). Trimming pared 4 bases from V and 3 bases from J, leaving 12 bases between. The CDR3 reads CASSSPTGYYGYTF. The CDR3 nucleotides are TGTGCCAGCAGCTCACCGACAGGCTACTATGGCTACACCTTC.

The rearrangement joins TRBV29-1 to TRBJ2-3; 13 positions agree with TRBD2. Losses at the gene ends were 4 bases for V and 3 bases for J; bases not matched to a gene: 1. Looked up from germline, CDR1 is SQVTM and CDR2 is ANQGSEA. This CDR3 spans 14 amino acids. CDR3 sequence (DNA): TGCAGCGTTGGGACTAGCGGGAGAACAGATACGCAGTATTTT. Protein: CSVGTSGRTDTQYF.

The DNA for the CDR3 is TGTGCCATCAGTGAGGGACTAGCGGGGGGCTCTAGCACAGATACGCAGTATTTT. This codes for CAISEGLAGGSSTDTQYF. The V and J genes are TRBV10-3 and TRBJ2-3, with TRBD2 matching 14 bases. The CDR3 spans 18 residues. Germline trimming cut 2 bases from V and 0 bases from J; bases unmatched to any gene: 4. Per the germline V gene, CDR1 is ENHRY and CDR2 is SYGVKD.

The CDR3, as DNA: TGTGCCAGCAGCTTGACGTCGGGCAGGGTCGGGCTGTTTTTT. It specifies CASSLTSGRVGLFF. This chain uses TRBV5-6 with TRBJ2-2, with a tentative D call TRBD1 (5 bases). Trimming removed 1 base from V and 13 bases from J, with 17 bases in between. Germline CDR1 is SGHDT and CDR2 is YYEEEE. This CDR3 has 14 amino acids.

The chain has TRBV28 and TRBJ1-4; D possibly corresponds to TRBD1 (6 bases). This CDR3 is built from 16 residues. Germline lookup yields CDR1 MDHEN and CDR2 SYDVKM. Trimming cost V 6 bases and J 8 bases, with 22 bases left between them. The CDR3 reads CASSLIDRRTREKLFF. The CDR3 DNA follows: TGTGCCAGCAGCCTAATTGACAGGCGGACTAGGGAAAAACTGTTTTTT.

This rearrangement joins TRBV10-3 to TRBJ1-1; weak D call: TRBD1 (5 bases). This CDR3 is 14 amino acids long. Germline values: CDR1 ENHRY, CDR2 SYGVKD. V lost 3 bases and J 2 bases, leaving 10 bases between the germline ends. The CDR3 sequence: CAISDLDRNTEAFF. As DNA, the CDR3 is TGTGCCATCAGTGACTTAGACAGAAACACTGAAGCTTTCTTT.

The chain uses TRBV15 and TRBJ2-1; D perhaps matches TRBD2 (6 bases). Germline V lookup: CDR1 LNHNV, CDR2 YYDKDF (reference sequence). Trimming removed 6 bases from V and 8 bases from J, with 17 bases in between. The CDR3 runs 14 residues. The DNA for the CDR3 is TGTGCCACCAGGAAGAGGGCGGAGGGTGATGAGCAGTTCTTC. Amino acid sequence: CATRKRAEGDEQFF.

The chain couples TRBV7-2 to TRBJ2-3; the D is unclear. Looked up from germline, CDR1 is SGHTA and CDR2 is FQGNSA. The CDR3 runs 13 residues. V was pared by 2 bases and J by 7 bases, with 10 bases between. The CDR3 bases are TGTGCCAGCAGCTTACAAGCGACCCATACGCAGTATTTT. Translated: CASSLQATHTQYF. Using reference TRBV7-2 and TRBJ2-3 for the parts outside the CDR3, the full variable domain is GAGVSQSPSNKVTEKGKDVELRCDPISGHTALYWYRQSLGQGLEFLIYFQGNSAPDKSGLPSDRFSAERTGGSVSTLTIQRTQQEDSAVYLCASSLQATHTQYFGPGTRLTVL.

The chain couples TRBV6-5 to TRBJ1-5; D unresolved. CDR3 length: 13 amino acids. Trimming removed 2 bases at V and 10 bases at J, with 12 bases between. Germline V gene sequence: CDR1 MNHEY, CDR2 SVGAGI. The CDR3 region is CASSYVRTGPQHF. For the CDR3, the DNA is TGTGCCAGCAGTTACGTACGGACTGGTCCCCAGCATTTT.

The CDR3: CASTERSTSYEQYF. CDR3 nucleotides: TGTGCCAGCACGGAGCGGTCGACCTCCTACGAGCAGTACTTC. The rearrangement links TRBV2 to TRBJ2-7; D is possibly TRBD2 (5 bases). CDR3 length: 14 residues. The V gene lost 7 bases and the J gene lost 0 bases, with 13 bases spanning the gap. The germline V gene has CDR1 SNHLY and CDR2 FYNNEI.

The chain is built from TRBV11-1 and TRBJ1-1; D unclear. This CDR3 is built from 12 residues. CDR1 is SGHAT, CDR2 FQDESV, per germline (reference sequence). Trimming left V 3 bases short and J 1 base short, with 3 bases between. This CDR3 reads CASSFRNTEAFF. The CDR3 DNA is TGTGCCAGCAGCTTCAGGAACACTGAAGCTTTCTTT. Complete variable domain (other parts from reference TRBV11-1 and TRBJ1-1): EAEVAQSPRYKITEKSQAVAFWCDPISGHATLYWYRQILGQGPELLVQFQDESVVDDSQLPKDRFSAERLKGVDSTLKIQPAELGDSAMYLCASSFRNTEAFFGQGTRLTVV.

The J gene is TRBJ1-2, the V gene TRBV4-2; weak D call: TRBD1 (6 bases). The germline gives CDR1 LGHNA, CDR2 YNFKEQ. The V and J ends lost 0 bases and 1 base respectively, with 9 bases between them. This CDR3 is 15 amino acids long. The CDR3 here is CASSQDQGYNYGYTF. CDR3 DNA: TGTGCCAGCAGCCAAGACCAGGGGTATAACTATGGCTACACCTTC.

The J gene is TRBJ2-7, the V gene TRBV5-1; TRBD1 might be the D (5 bases). Per the germline V gene, CDR1 is SGHRS and CDR2 is YFSETQ. V was clipped by 2 bases and J by 7 bases, with 13 bases between them. The CDR3 spans 13 residues. The CDR3 DNA reads TGCGCCAGCAGCTTAAGCAGGGCTGGGGAGCAGTACTTC. Its protein product is CASSLSRAGEQYF.

The chain couples TRBV14 to TRBJ2-7, with 10 bases aligning to TRBD1. Germline values: CDR1 SGHDN, CDR2 FVKESK. The trim removed 3 bases at V and 4 bases at J, leaving 9 bases unmatched. There are 16 residues in the CDR3. The CDR3 DNA reads as TGTGCCAGCAGCCACCTACCGGGACAGGGGACTTACGAGCAGTACTTC. Encoded protein: CASSHLPGQGTYEQYF. The full variable domain, rest sourced from reference TRBV14 and TRBJ2-7, is EAGVTQFPSHSVIEKGQTVTLRCDPISGHDNLYWYRRVMGKEIKFLLHFVKESKQDESGMPNNRFLAERTGGTYSTLKVQPAELEDSGVYFCASSHLPGQGTYEQYFGPGTRLTVT.

V usage is TRBV14 and J usage is TRBJ2-1; 7 nucleotides match TRBD2. CDR3 length: 14 amino acids. Germline V gene sequence: CDR1 SGHDN, CDR2 FVKESK. V lost 4 bases to trimming and J lost 8 bases; unmatched junction nucleotides: 8. CDR3: CASSPQTSSDEQFF. The CDR3 DNA follows: TGTGCCAGCAGCCCCCAGACTAGCTCAGATGAGCAGTTCTTC.

The sample holds one count of this clone. V gene TRBV4-2 combines with J gene TRBJ2-7; TRBD2 might be the D (5 bases). This CDR3 contains 15 residues. CDR1 LGHNA and CDR2 YNFKEQ come from the germline V gene. Trimming shortened V by 1 base and J by 0 bases, and 10 bases separated the two germline ends. The CDR3: CASSQVQGSSYEQYF. CDR3 sequence (DNA): TGTGCCAGCAGCCAAGTTCAAGGGAGCTCCTACGAGCAGTACTTC.

The chain has TRBV7-9 and TRBJ1-4, with D possibly being TRBD1 (5 bases). Germline V gene sequence: CDR1 SEHNR, CDR2 FQNEAQ (reference sequence). There are 14 residues in the CDR3. Deletions cut 5 bases from V and 0 bases from J, with 7 bases between. The CDR3 region has the DNA TGTGCCAGCAGCCCGACAGCAACTAATGAAAAACTGTTTTTT. Protein product: CASSPTATNEKLFF.